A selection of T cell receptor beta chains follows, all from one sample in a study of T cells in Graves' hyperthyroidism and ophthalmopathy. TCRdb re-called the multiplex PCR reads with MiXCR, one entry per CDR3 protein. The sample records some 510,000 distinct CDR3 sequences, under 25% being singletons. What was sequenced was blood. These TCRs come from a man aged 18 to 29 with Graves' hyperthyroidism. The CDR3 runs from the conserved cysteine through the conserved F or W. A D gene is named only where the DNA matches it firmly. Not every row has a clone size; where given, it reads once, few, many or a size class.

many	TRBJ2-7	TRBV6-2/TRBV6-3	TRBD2	CASSSRLASYEQYF	TGTGCCAGCAGTTCAAGACTAGCTTCCTACGAGCAGTACTTC
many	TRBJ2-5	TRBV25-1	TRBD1	CASSPPGTGGETQYF	TGTGCCAGCAGTCCCCCCGGGACAGGGGGAGAGACCCAGTACTTC
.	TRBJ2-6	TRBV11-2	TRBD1	CASSYGTGISGANVLTF	TGTGCCAGCAGCTACGGGACAGGGATTTCTGGGGCCAACGTCCTGACTTTC
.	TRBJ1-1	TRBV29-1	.	CSVNARSGVTEAFF	TGCAGCGTCAACGCTAGGTCAGGGGTCACTGAAGCTTTCTTT
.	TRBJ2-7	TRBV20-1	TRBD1	CSARDLQGQGIYEQYF	TGCAGTGCTAGAGATCTCCAGGGACAGGGGATCTACGAGCAGTACTTC
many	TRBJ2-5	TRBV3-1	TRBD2	CASSPGLAGEQETQYF	TGTGCCAGCAGCCCAGGACTAGCGGGGGAGCAAGAGACCCAGTACTTC
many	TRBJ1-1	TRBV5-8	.	CASSLVGGEKAFF	TGTGCCAGCAGCTTGGTGGGGGGCGAGAAAGCTTTCTTT
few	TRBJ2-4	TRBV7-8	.	CASSLRPGTKNIQYF	TGTGCCAGCAGCTTAAGGCCAGGGACTAAAAACATTCAGTACTTC
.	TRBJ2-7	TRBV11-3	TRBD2	CASSFGLEVEYF	TGTGCCAGCAGCTTCGGACTAGAGGTCGAGTACTTC
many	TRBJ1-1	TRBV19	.	CASSVSRVGPEAFF	TGTGCCAGTAGTGTCTCCAGGGTCGGTCCAGAAGCTTTCTTT
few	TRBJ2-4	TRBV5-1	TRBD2	CASSLGTSGIMDIQYF	TGCGCCAGCAGCTTGGGTACTAGCGGGATAATGGACATTCAGTACTTC
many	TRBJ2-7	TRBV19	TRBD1	CASSNRGQANYEQYF	TGTGCCAGCAGTAACCGCGGACAGGCAAACTACGAGCAGTACTTC
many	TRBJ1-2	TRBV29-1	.	CSVGSREDKGYTF	TGCAGCGTTGGATCCAGGGAGGACAAGGGCTACACCTTC
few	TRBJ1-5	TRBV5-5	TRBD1	CASSSGGTAWKPQHF	TGTGCCAGCAGCTCAGGCGGGACAGCCTGGAAGCCCCAGCATTTT
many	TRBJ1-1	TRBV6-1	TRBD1	CASNMGQGMMNTEAFF	TGTGCCAGCAATATGGGACAGGGGATGATGAACACTGAAGCTTTCTTT